These T cell receptor beta chains were read from a single sample in a study of identical twins. TCRdb reanalysed the 5' RACE reads using MiXCR and keeps one entry per CDR3 protein. The sample has just under 650,000 distinct CDR3 sequences, under 8.5% seen once; the top ten hold 1.6%. A further study also used this sample, focusing on yellow fever vaccine responses in identical twins.

Sequences were obtained from PBMCs. The origin of the receptors is a woman aged 18-29 years in good health. Both conserved end residues are part of each CDR3. The D gene is left open where the match is weak. Clone sizes are given selectively: once, few, many, or a class where the clone is expanded.

D	V	size	J	DNA	CDR3
TRBD1	TRBV28	few	TRBJ1-5	TGTGCCAGCAGGGCAACAGGGGATAGTCAGCCCCAGCATTTT	CASRATGDSQPQHF
TRBD2	TRBV14	few	TRBJ2-1	TGTGCCAGCAGCCAGAGAAGCGGGGGGGCCCTTTCCTACAATGAGCAGTTCTTC	CASSQRSGGALSYNEQFF
TRBD1	TRBV6-1	few	TRBJ1-5	TGTGCCAGCACCAAAGGACAGGCGGAAAATCAGCCCCAGCATTTT	CASTKGQAENQPQHF
.	TRBV5-1	few	TRBJ2-3	TGCGCCAGCAGCTTTCAGGACAGCACAGATACGCAGTATTTT	CASSFQDSTDTQYF
TRBD2	TRBV6-1	few	TRBJ2-1	TGTGCCAGCACTAGCGGGGACTCCTACAATGAGCAGTTCTTC	CASTSGDSYNEQFF
.	TRBV5-1	many	TRBJ2-3	TGCGCCAGCAGCTCGGGACACGGCGGGCAAGATACGCAGTATTTT	CASSSGHGGQDTQYF
TRBD2	TRBV4-1	few	TRBJ2-5	TGCGCCAGCAGCCACGCGGGGGGCCGGGATGAGACCCAGTACTTC	CASSHAGGRDETQYF
.	TRBV19	few	TRBJ2-1	TGTGCCAGTAGTATAGATAGATCCGAATACAATGAGCAGTTCTTC	CASSIDRSEYNEQFF
.	TRBV11-1	few	TRBJ2-3	TGTGCCAGCAGCTTTGTGGCTAGGGGGGATCGGGGCACAGATACGCAGTATTTT	CASSFVARGDRGTDTQYF
.	TRBV4-2	many	TRBJ2-3	TGTGCCAGCAGCGGTCAGGTAGACCGATACACAGATACGCAGTATTTT	CASSGQVDRYTDTQYF
TRBD2	TRBV5-1	.	TRBJ2-5	TGCGCCAGCAGCTTGAGTAGCGGGGGGAGGCAAGAGACCCAGTACTTC	CASSLSSGGRQETQYF
.	TRBV12-3/TRBV12-4	.	TRBJ1-5	TGTGCCTGCCACAGGGATGGGGCCAATCAGCCCCAGCATTTT	CACHRDGANQPQHF
.	TRBV12-3/TRBV12-4	.	TRBJ2-1	TGTGCCAGCAGTTTTTGGGGAAGCAGCTCCTACAATGAGCAGTTCTTC	CASSFWGSSSYNEQFF
.	TRBV4-1	many	TRBJ1-5	TGCGCCAGCAGCCAGGATATAACCAGCAATCAGCCCCAGCATTTT	CASSQDITSNQPQHF
TRBD1	TRBV29-1	few	TRBJ2-2	TGCAGCGTAAACGACAGGGGGCGAACCGGGGAGCTGTTTTTT	CSVNDRGRTGELFF
.	TRBV20-1	few	TRBJ2-3	TGCAGTGCTAGAGACCCCCTGTTGGGGACTAGCACAGATACGCAGTATTTT	CSARDPLLGTSTDTQYF
.	TRBV5-1	many	TRBJ2-3	TGCGCCAGCAGCTCCTGGACTATTAACGCAGATACGCAGTATTTT	CASSSWTINADTQYF
.	TRBV9	many	TRBJ2-1	TGTGCCAGCAGCGTAGGAGCTTTTCAAGCGAGATACAATGAGCAGTTCTTC	CASSVGAFQARYNEQFF
.	TRBV7-2	.	TRBJ2-3	TGTGCCAGCAGCTTAGCCGACGATACAGATACGCAGTATTTT	CASSLADDTDTQYF
TRBD2	TRBV20-1	.	TRBJ2-7	TGCAGTGCTAGATCTCTAGCGGGAGCCTACGAGCAGTACTTC	CSARSLAGAYEQYF
.	TRBV10-2	few	TRBJ2-7	TGCGCCAGCGGGGACTTCTTCTCCTACGAGCAGTACTTC	CASGDFFSYEQYF
.	TRBV12-3/TRBV12-4	few	TRBJ1-3	TGTGCCAGCAGCCGTAGTCAAATGAGGATCTTCTCTGGAAACACCATATATTTT	CASSRSQMRIFSGNTIYF
.	TRBV7-8	.	TRBJ2-7	TGTGCCAGCAGCTTAAGGATTGAGAGCTCAGGGTCCCTCTCCTACGAGCAGTACTTC	CASSLRIESSGSLSYEQYF
TRBD1	TRBV5-1	many	TRBJ1-3	TGCGCCAGCAGCTTGGATGACAGGGGGATCGAAAACACCATATATTTT	CASSLDDRGIENTIYF
TRBD1	TRBV12-3/TRBV12-4	.	TRBJ2-5	TGTGCCAGCAGTTTTGGACAGGGATTTACAGAGACCCAGTACTTC	CASSFGQGFTETQYF
TRBD1	TRBV6-1	many	TRBJ2-7	TGTGCCAGCAGATCCGGGACAGGTGGCTACGAGCAGTACTTC	CASRSGTGGYEQYF
TRBD2	TRBV5-1	few	TRBJ2-1	TGCGCCAGCAGCTTGTTTCTAGCGGAGCCCAATGAGCAGTTCTTC	CASSLFLAEPNEQFF
.	TRBV5-1	many	TRBJ1-6	TGCGCCAGCAGCTTGTCGTCAGGGTCCAATAATTCACCCCTCCACTTT	CASSLSSGSNNSPLHF
TRBD2	TRBV10-3	many	TRBJ2-1	TGTGCCATCAGACAACTAGCGAGCTCCTACAATGAGCAGTTCTTC	CAIRQLASSYNEQFF
TRBD1	TRBV7-6	many	TRBJ2-7	TGTGCCAGCAGCTTAGCGCACACAGGGGGGGAGCAGTACTTC	CASSLAHTGGEQYF
.	TRBV6-1	few	TRBJ1-6	TGTGCCAGCTCCACCCCACGAGGGAATTCACCCCTCCACTTT	CASSTPRGNSPLHF
.	TRBV6-1	few	TRBJ2-7	TGTGCCAGCAGTGAAGCCTCGGGGGCCGAACTCCGCGAGCAGTACTTC	CASSEASGAELREQYF
.	TRBV10-3	.	TRBJ2-5	TGTGCCATCAAAATGGGGGCCGGGACAAACCAAGAGACCCAGTACTTC	CAIKMGAGTNQETQYF
.	TRBV10-2	few	TRBJ2-2	TGCGCCAGCAGTGAACAGGGACGGTCGAACACCGGGGAGCTGTTTTTT	CASSEQGRSNTGELFF
TRBD1	TRBV5-1	few	TRBJ2-3	TGCGCCAGCAGCGTACAGGGGATCGGCACAGATACGCAGTATTTT	CASSVQGIGTDTQYF
.	TRBV12-3/TRBV12-4	many	TRBJ2-1	TGTGCCAGCACCTTCACCGGTAATGAGCAGTTCTTC	CASTFTGNEQFF
TRBD2	TRBV12-3/TRBV12-4	.	TRBJ2-3	TGTGCCAGCAGTTTAGCGTCCCGGCTAGCGGGAGTGGTAGATACGCAGTATTTT	CASSLASRLAGVVDTQYF
TRBD1	TRBV27	many	TRBJ1-1	TGTGCCAGCAGTCTACAGGGTCAGGGGGGGACTGAAGCTTTCTTT	CASSLQGQGGTEAFF
.	TRBV5-1	many	TRBJ2-5	TGCGCCAGCAGCTTGGACGGTTTGGAGACCCAGTACTTC	CASSLDGLETQYF